Here is one T cell receptor beta chain with its context. The antigen remains undetermined. The V and J ends lost 7 bases and 3 bases, in that order; junction bases with no gene match: 9. Germline V gene sequence: CDR1 LGHDT, CDR2 YNNKEL (reference sequence). The CDR3 sequence is 15 residues long. Only in-frame clones appear in the TCRdb table, and some are missing; sequencing was by immunoSEQ multiplex PCR. The repertoire holds tens of thousands of clones, with around 86% as singletons. The data stem from a study of T cell responses to AZD1222 COVID-19 vaccine. Background on the study: Samples with a second dose at about 4 or about 12 weeks were pooled together.

General observations from the study: At 160-218 and 743-854, vaccine-associated CD4 TCRs were dominant, and they spanned spike. Clonal diversity was possibly underestimated, and the donors were mostly white British, with more females.

Sequencing was performed on peripheral blood, taken on day 0 of AZD1222 vaccination. This sequence originates from an adult in good health. The chain is built from TRBV3-1 (or the pseudogene TRBV3-2) and TRBJ2-3, with 8 bases aligning to TRBD2. The CDR3 protein is CASTPSGSGTDTQYF. For the CDR3, the DNA is TGTGCCAGCACCCCCAGCGGGAGTGGAACAGATACGCAGTATTTT.